Each of the 13 T cell receptor beta chains below was sequenced from the same sample in a study of blood T cell repertoires in COVID-19. The method was immunoSEQ multiplex PCR; TCRdb's version includes in-frame clones alone and lacks a portion of them. The table lists approximately 190,000 clones, 79% of them singletons, with approximately 15% in the top ten. The specimen was peripheral blood. The receptors shown here come from a man aged 60-69 years with active or convalescent COVID-19.

As concerns this clone: One junction end does not reproduce the germline sequence, and a read error may be involved. This sequence joins TRBV19 and TRBJ2-2; perhaps TRBD2 as D (5 bases). This CDR3 has 18 residues. Germline V lookup: CDR1 LNHDA, CDR2 SQIVND (reference sequence). CDR3 nucleotides: TGTGCCAGTAGTATAGAGATTCGAGGCGGTTTCGAACACCGGGGAGCTGTTTTT. It codes for CASSIEIRGGFEHRGAVF. The variable domain in full, completed from reference TRBV19 and TRBJ2-2, reads DGGITQSPKYLFRKEGQNVTLSCEQNLNHDAMYWYRQDPGQGLRLIYYSQIVNDFQKGDIAEGYSVSREKKESFPLTVTSAQKNPTAFYLCASSIEIRGGFEHRGAVFGEGSRLTVL.

The chain joins TRBV6-4 to TRBJ2-2; 14 bases align to TRBD2. In germline, CDR1 is MRHNA, CDR2 SNTAGT. The CDR3 runs to 18 residues. The J segment lost 4 bases and the V segment lost 5 bases, leaving 9 bases of the junction unmatched. The CDR3 region has the DNA TGTGCCAGCAGTCCCGGGACTAGCGGGAGAGGGGGCACCGGGGAGCTGTTTTTT. As protein: CASSPGTSGRGGTGELFF.

V usage is TRBV30 and J usage is TRBJ2-3, with a weak D call TRBD2 (5 bases). The germline gives CDR1 GTSNPN, CDR2 SVGIG (reference sequence). The CDR3 totals 12 residues. For the CDR3, the DNA is TGTGCGAGGGCGGAGGGCACAGATACGCAGTATTTT. Amino acid sequence: CARAEGTDTQYF.

The J gene is TRBJ2-5, the V gene TRBV14; D gene uncertain. The CDR3 sequence is 16 residues long. Germline values: CDR1 SGHDN, CDR2 FVKESK. The ends were cut back, 1 base at V and 1 base at J, with 13 bases in the middle. CDR3 loop: CASSQGVGHVQETQYF. For the CDR3, the DNA is TGTGCCAGCAGCCAAGGAGTTGGTCACGTCCAAGAGACCCAGTACTTC.

The V call is TRBV28, the J call TRBJ2-3; 8 bases agree with TRBD1. The V gene end was trimmed by 3 bases and the J gene end by 2 bases; junction bases not matched to a gene: 13. Germline V lookup: CDR1 MDHEN, CDR2 SYDVKM. This CDR3 region has 18 residues. DNA for the CDR3: TGTGCCAGCAGTTTCTCCCCATCGGACAGGGCCCTCACAGATACGCAGTATTTT. The encoded protein is CASSFSPSDRALTDTQYF.

V usage is TRBV6-6 and J usage is TRBJ1-2, with a possible D match to TRBD1 (6 bases). The CDR3 has 16 amino acids. Germline CDR1 MNHNY, CDR2 SVGAGI (reference sequence). V was clipped by 6 bases and J by 6 bases, with 23 bases between them. As DNA, the CDR3 is TGTGCCAGCAGCCAGTATGAGGCTGCAGGGGATAATGGCTACACCTTC. This codes for CASSQYEAAGDNGYTF.

Note on this clone: At one of its ends the junction is not consistent with the germline gene, which may arise from a read error. The gene calls are TRBV4-1 and TRBJ2-7, with 10 bases that match TRBD1. CDR1 is MGHRA and CDR2 is YSYEKL in the germline V gene. CDR3 size: 16 residues. DNA for the CDR3: TGCGCCAGCAGCCAAGATATGGACAGGGGGTCCTTCGAGCAGTACTTC. It translates to CASSQDMDRGSFEQYF.

CDR3 loop: CASSESTTRQFF. CDR3 bases: TGCGCCAGCAGTGAGTCGACTACTCGGCAGTTCTTC. This chain connects TRBV10-2 to TRBJ2-1; D is perhaps TRBD2 (5 bases). The V gene's germline CDR1 is WSHSY and CDR2 SAAADI. Trimming took off 0 bases at V and 12 bases at J, with 9 bases between the two ends. This CDR3 comprises 12 residues.

The chain links TRBV28 to TRBJ2-7; D call uncertain. The CDR3 spans 12 residues. CDR1 MDHEN and CDR2 SYDVKM come from the germline V gene. V was pared by 8 bases and J by 3 bases, with 11 bases between. The CDR3 here is CASETTHYEQYF. The CDR3 DNA reads TGTGCCAGCGAAACGACACACTACGAGCAGTACTTC.

The chain's CDR3 is CASSQDRDSGNTGELFF. In DNA, the CDR3 is TGCGCCAGCAGCCAAGATCGTGATAGCGGGAACACCGGGGAGCTGTTTTTT. The chain recombines TRBV4-1 with TRBJ2-2; the D gene is possibly TRBD2 (6 bases). The CDR3 length is 17 residues. Trimming pared 0 bases from V and 1 base from J, leaving 12 bases between. Germline CDR1 reads MGHRA; CDR2 reads YSYEKL.

The J gene is TRBJ2-1, the V gene TRBV14, with TRBD2 identical over 11 bases. The trim removed 6 bases at V and 6 bases at J, leaving 7 bases unmatched. Germline V gives CDR1 SGHDN, CDR2 FVKESK. This CDR3 spans 15 amino acids. The CDR3 spells CASSTGTSGFNEQFF. CDR3 bases: TGTGCCAGCAGTACCGGGACTAGCGGCTTCAATGAGCAGTTCTTC.

The chain employs TRBV18 and TRBJ1-1, with 8 bases identical to TRBD1. The V segment lost 3 bases and the J segment 5 bases; nucleotides outside the gene matches: 11. Germline loops: CDR1 KGHSH, CDR2 LQKENI. CDR3 length: 16 amino acids. In nucleotides, the CDR3 is TGTGCCAGCTCACCGTCGGCCGGGACAGGAGGGACTGAAGCTTTCTTT. It translates to CASSPSAGTGGTEAFF.

The CDR3 protein is CASLPSGGTTDTQYF. In DNA form, the CDR3 reads TGTGCCAGCTTACCGAGCGGGGGGACCACAGATACGCAGTATTTT. V is TRBV18 and J is TRBJ2-3, with 9 bases matching TRBD2. V dropped 7 bases and J dropped 2; count of bases not matched to a gene: 7. The CDR3 runs to 15 residues. Per germline, CDR1 KGHSH and CDR2 LQKENI.